These 17 T cell receptor beta chains were all obtained from the same sample, sequenced in a study of CD8 T cells in Susac syndrome. An input of roughly 0.5 to 1 ug of RNA was subjected to reverse transcription using random hexamers. TCRdb redid the calling of the immunoSEQ multiplex PCR reads with MiXCR, one entry per CDR3 protein. In the table there are some 200,000 distinct CDR3 sequences, approximately 96% of which are singletons. Source material: CD4+ T cells from PBMCs. The receptors stem from a human donor with Susac syndrome.

The CDR3 DNA is TGTGCCTGGGGGACTACCAGCGAGACCCAGTACTTC. This gives the protein CAWGTTSETQYF. The chain recombines TRBV30 with TRBJ2-5; TRBD2 agrees at 7 bases. V dropped 5 bases and J dropped 5; count of bases not matched to a gene: 5. CDR1 is GTSNPN, CDR2 SVGIG, per germline (reference sequence). CDR3 length equals 12 residues.

The chain employs TRBV6-1 and TRBJ2-1; the match to TRBD2 covers 11 bases. This CDR3 is built from 16 residues. V trimming: 3 bases; J trimming: 6 bases; junction bases outside the gene matches: 7. CDR1 is MNHNS and CDR2 is SASEGT in the germline V gene. The DNA for the CDR3 is TGTGCCAGCAGTGATGTCGGCCTAGCGGGGGGCAATGAGCAGTTCTTC. Protein sequence: CASSDVGLAGGNEQFF.

This CDR3 is CASSQKDRGRWFSEQFF. The CDR3 coding sequence is TGTGCCAGCAGCCAGAAGGACAGGGGGCGTTGGTTTAGTGAGCAGTTCTTC. The chain uses TRBV14 and TRBJ2-1, with 11 bases lining up with TRBD1. J gave up 9 bases and V 3 bases, and 13 bases lay outside the gene matches. Germline V lookup: CDR1 SGHDN, CDR2 FVKESK. The CDR3 runs to 17 residues.

This sequence joins TRBV20-1 and TRBJ2-7, with a possible D match to TRBD1 (6 bases). Germline V gives CDR1 DFQATT, CDR2 SNEGSKA (reference sequence). The CDR3 covers 14 residues. Trimming cost V 2 bases and J 3 bases, with 14 bases left between them. The CDR3 protein is CSARRTGYYYEQYF. The CDR3 DNA reads as TGCAGTGCTAGAAGAACAGGGTACTACTACGAGCAGTACTTC.

This chain joins TRBV30 and TRBJ2-6, with D uncertain. The CDR3 has 14 amino acids. V lost 4 bases and J lost 0, with 7 bases in between. In germline, CDR1 is GTSNPN, CDR2 SVGIG (reference sequence). The CDR3 loop is CAWTLDSGANVLTF. CDR3 nucleotide sequence: TGTGCCTGGACTCTAGACTCTGGGGCCAACGTCCTGACTTTC. The full variable domain, its missing parts supplied by reference TRBV30 and TRBJ2-6, is SQTIHQWPATLVQPVGSPLSLECTVEGTSNPNLYWYRQAAGRGLQLLFYSVGIGQISSEVPQNLSASRPQDRQFILSSKKLLLSDSGFYLCAWTLDSGANVLTFGAGSRLTVL.

J is TRBJ2-7 and V is TRBV6-7, with 13 bases aligning to TRBD2. TRBV6-7 is reported as an ORF; its role is uncertain. Trimming at V came to 2 bases and at J to 2 bases, leaving 6 bases not matched to a gene. The CDR3 is 17 amino acids. The DNA for the CDR3 is TGTGCCAGCAGTTACCCGACCGGGACTAGCGGGGCCTACGAGCAGTACTTC. It codes for CASSYPTGTSGAYEQYF.

This chain uses TRBV6-2 or TRBV6-3 with TRBJ2-7, with 12 nucleotides matching TRBD2. The CDR3 is 19 residues long. The V gene end was trimmed by 0 bases and the J gene end by 0 bases; junction bases not matched to a gene: 9. CDR1 is MNHEY and CDR2 is SVGEGT in the germline V gene. The CDR3 nucleotides are TGTGCCAGCAGTTACTCCACTAGCGGGGGGCGACACGGCTCCTACGAGCAGTACTTC. Residues: CASSYSTSGGRHGSYEQYF.

This clonotype appeared once. The chain is built from TRBV12-3 or TRBV12-4 and TRBJ2-3; D is perhaps TRBD2 (5 bases). V lost 6 bases, J lost 1 base, and 8 bases lay in between. The CDR3 contains 13 residues. CDR3 sequence: CASRPAGTDTQYF. The CDR3 DNA follows: TGTGCCAGCAGGCCAGCGGGCACAGATACGCAGTATTTT.

CDR3 DNA: TGCAGTGCTCCCACCACTCTACGGGCCCAAGAGACCCAGTACTTC. This codes for CSAPTTLRAQETQYF. The chain recombines TRBV20-1 with TRBJ2-5; D is undetermined. The CDR3 covers 15 residues. Trimming pared 5 bases from V and 1 base from J, leaving 17 bases between. In germline, CDR1 is DFQATT, CDR2 SNEGSKA (reference sequence).

The rearrangement uses TRBV3-1 and TRBJ2-7; 10 bases line up with TRBD1. The length of the CDR3 is 16 residues. Germline CDR1 and CDR2: LGHDT and YNNKEL (reference sequence). J gave up 2 bases and V 0 bases, and 4 bases lay outside the gene matches. CDR3 nucleotide sequence: TGTGCCAGCAGCCAAGATGGGACAGGGGTAACCTACGAGCAGTACTTC. Translation gives CASSQDGTGVTYEQYF.

This chain connects TRBV7-3 to TRBJ2-7; D may be TRBD2 (5 bases). This CDR3 region has 14 residues. The V end was cut by 4 bases, the J end by 2 bases, with 12 bases between. Germline V CDR1 and CDR2: SGHTA, FQGTGA. The CDR3 DNA follows: TGTGCCAGCAGCTCTTCGGTAGCGCCCTACGAGCAGTACTTC. It is translated as CASSSSVAPYEQYF.

This clonotype showed up just a few times. V usage is TRBV7-9 and J usage is TRBJ2-6; D call uncertain. V was trimmed by 3 bases and J by 0 bases, leaving 3 bases between them. CDR1 and CDR2 (germline): SEHNR, FQNEAQ (reference sequence). This CDR3 is 14 amino acids long. CDR3 sequence (DNA): TGTGCCAGCAGCTTGGCCTCTGGGGCCAACGTCCTGACTTTC. Translating it yields CASSLASGANVLTF.

V gene TRBV5-6 combines with J gene TRBJ2-7, with D unresolved. CDR1 SGHDT and CDR2 YYEEEE come from the germline V gene. The CDR3 runs to 12 residues. V lost 1 base, J lost 7 bases, and 9 bases lay in between. The CDR3 spells CASSLFRQEQYF. Here the CDR3 DNA reads TGTGCCAGCAGCTTGTTCCGGCAAGAGCAGTACTTC.

The chain has TRBV20-1 and TRBJ2-5; tentatively, D is TRBD2 (6 bases). Trimming removed 6 bases at V and 2 bases at J, with 13 bases between. Germline CDR1 is DFQATT and CDR2 is SNEGSKA (reference sequence). The CDR3 covers 13 residues. The CDR3: CSATPGEQETQYF. The CDR3 nucleotides read TGCAGTGCAACACCGGGAGAACAAGAGACCCAGTACTTC.

The chain joins TRBV12-3 or TRBV12-4 to TRBJ1-1; maybe TRBD1 (5 bases). Between the trimmed V and J ends, which lost 6 bases and 4 bases, there was a span of 15 bases. The CDR3 loop spans 14 amino acids. CDR3 bases: TGTGCCAGCAGCCTTAGACAGAGCCTCACTGAAGCTTTCTTT. Translated, it gives CASSLRQSLTEAFF.

The rearrangement uses TRBV7-3 and TRBJ2-1; TRBD2 matches at 8 bases. The CDR3 length is 17 residues. Unmatched junction bases numbered 4, after V lost 0 bases and J lost 0 bases. Per germline, CDR1 SGHTA and CDR2 FQGTGA. CDR3 bases: TGTGCCAGCAGCTTAACACCCAGCGGGGGCTCCTACAATGAGCAGTTCTTC. Translation: CASSLTPSGGSYNEQFF. Combining the CDR3 with reference TRBV7-3 and TRBJ2-1 gives the whole variable domain GAGVSQTPSNKVTEKGKYVELRCDPISGHTALYWYRQSLGQGPEFLIYFQGTGAADDSGLPNDRFFAVRPEGSVSTLKIQRTERGDSAVYLCASSLTPSGGSYNEQFFGPGTRLTVL.

The V gene is TRBV19, the J gene TRBJ2-7; no clear D. The V end lost 2 bases, the J end lost 2 bases, and 13 bases lay between the germline ends. Germline CDR1 is LNHDA and CDR2 is SQIVND (reference sequence). The CDR3 has 15 residues. The CDR3 DNA reads TGTGCCAGTAGTATAAATTCCCACGGACCCTACGAGCAGTACTTC. This sequence encodes CASSINSHGPYEQYF.